This T cell receptor beta chain was retrieved from a study of graft-versus-host responses after intestinal transplantation. The wider study: Multivisceral, liver-intestinal, or isolated intestinal transplants were given to recipients.

In regard to this clone: What it binds is not known.

From germline, CDR1 is SGDLS and CDR2 YYNGEE. The CDR3 loop spans 14 amino acids. V lost 4 bases and J lost 5, with 15 bases in between. Method: immunoSEQ multiplex PCR; TCRdb's copy keeps in-frame clones and lacks some. The table includes about 45,000 clones, 91% detected once. General study results and limits: Some GvH clones appeared in ileal mucosa or blood before recipient bone marrow. Graft-donor T cell macrochimerism coincided with high graft-versus-host to host-versus-graft clonal ratios in allografts.

This rearrangement joins TRBV9 to TRBJ2-5; the D gene is possibly TRBD2 (7 bases). This clonotype was sampled from a human patient who received an intestinal transplant, so some T cells may come from the graft donor. The material was PBMCs, obtained 524 days after transplant. CDR3 bases: TGTGCCAGCAGCCCCCAAGGGGGAGGGGAGACCCAGTACTTC. Its translation is CASSPQGGGETQYF. The entire variable domain, with the rest obtained from reference TRBV9 and TRBJ2-5, is as follows: DSGVTQTPKHLITATGQRVTLRCSPRSGDLSVYWYQQSLDQGLQFLIQYYNGEERAKGNILERFSAQQFPDLHSELNLSSLELGDSALYFCASSPQGGGETQYFGPGTRLLVL.